This T cell receptor (beta chain) was retrieved from a study of regulatory T cells in long-lasting Graves disease. The time point here: newly diagnosed GD, antithyroid drugs for less than 3 months. The TCR library was made from RNA extracted from PBMCs. Patients were enrolled at an endocrinology department in Xi'an, China. Germline V CDR1 and CDR2: DFQATT, SNEGSKA (reference sequence). This CDR3 has 14 residues. Trimming cost V 4 bases and J 12 bases; bases outside gene matches: 9. Arm-PCR of CDR3 regions and iRepertoire HTBI primers were the basis on which TCR beta libraries were built. From the multiplex PCR reads, TCRdb called clonotypes with MiXCR, one entry per CDR3 protein. The sample shows around 460,000 distinct CDR3 sequences, approximately 14% of them seen only once. A further study also used this sample, focusing on T cells in Graves' hyperthyroidism and ophthalmopathy.

The chain combines TRBV20-1 with TRBJ2-1, with 13 bases aligning to TRBD2. The source is a woman between 50 and 59 years old with Graves disease. The material was peripheral blood mononuclear cells (PBMCs), obtained at new diagnosis, from a patient treated with antithyroid drugs. This chain's CDR3 is CSAKLAGGFPGQFF. The CDR3 DNA is TGCAGTGCTAAACTAGCGGGAGGGTTCCCGGGGCAGTTCTTC.